A selection of T cell receptor beta chains follows, all from one sample in a study of identical twins. TCRdb analysed the 5' RACE reads with MiXCR anew, one entry per CDR3 protein. The sample yields under 300,000 distinct CDR3 sequences, around an eighth seen once. The sequenced sample was memory (CD45RO+) T cells sorted from blood. The receptor set was obtained from a woman between 18 and 29 years old in good health. CDR3s include the opening cysteine and the closing phenylalanine or tryptophan. The D gene is left open where the match is weak. Clone size, where shown, is once, few, many, or a class for clones that have expanded.

D gene	V gene	J gene	clone size	CDR3 DNA	CDR3 protein
.	TRBV29-1	TRBJ1-1	few	TGCAGTATCACCCTGTCCTCCCTCGGGACTGAAGCTTTCTTT	CSITLSSLGTEAFF
TRBD1	TRBV5-6	TRBJ1-2	few	TGTGCCAGCAGCGCCGGACAGGGAGGTGGCTACACCTTC	CASSAGQGGGYTF
.	TRBV5-5	TRBJ1-3	few	TGTGCCAGCAGCTTGGTGCCGAACAGCTCTGGAAACACCATATATTTT	CASSLVPNSSGNTIYF
.	TRBV3-1	TRBJ1-2	many	TGTGCCAGCAGCCCGGCGAACTATGGCTACACCTTC	CASSPANYGYTF
.	TRBV10-2	TRBJ2-1	few	TGCGCCAGCAGTGCCAGAGGGATTGAGCAGTTCTTC	CASSARGIEQFF
TRBD1	TRBV7-3	TRBJ1-6	.	TGTGCCCGGGGGACAGTGGCTAGTGGCTCACCCCTCCACTTT	CARGTVASGSPLHF
TRBD1	TRBV4-1	TRBJ2-7	many	TGCGCCAGCAGCCGACAGGGCCCCTACGAGCAGTACTTC	CASSRQGPYEQYF
TRBD2	TRBV5-1	TRBJ2-1	many	TGCGCCAGCGCACTAGCGGGGGAGGGTGAGCAGTTCTTC	CASALAGEGEQFF
.	TRBV10-3	TRBJ1-6	few	TGTGCCATCAGCGACTCATTACAGGCCTCACCCCTCCACTTT	CAISDSLQASPLHF
TRBD1	TRBV5-1	TRBJ2-1	many	TGCGCCAGCAGCTGGGGGACAGGGGACAATGAGCAGTTCTTC	CASSWGTGDNEQFF